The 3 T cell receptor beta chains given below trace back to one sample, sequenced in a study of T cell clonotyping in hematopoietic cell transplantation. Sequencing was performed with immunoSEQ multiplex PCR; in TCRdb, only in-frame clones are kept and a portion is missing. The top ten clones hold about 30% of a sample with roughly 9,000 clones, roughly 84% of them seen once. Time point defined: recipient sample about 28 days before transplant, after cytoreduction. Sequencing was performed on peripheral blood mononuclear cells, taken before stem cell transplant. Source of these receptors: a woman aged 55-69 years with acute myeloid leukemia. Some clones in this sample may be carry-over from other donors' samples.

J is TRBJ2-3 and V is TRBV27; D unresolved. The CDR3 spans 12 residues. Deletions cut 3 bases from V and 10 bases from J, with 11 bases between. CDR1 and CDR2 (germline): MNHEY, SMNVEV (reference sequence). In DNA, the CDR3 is TGTGCCAGCAGTTTCACCACAAGGGCGCAGTATTTT. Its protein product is CASSFTTRAQYF.

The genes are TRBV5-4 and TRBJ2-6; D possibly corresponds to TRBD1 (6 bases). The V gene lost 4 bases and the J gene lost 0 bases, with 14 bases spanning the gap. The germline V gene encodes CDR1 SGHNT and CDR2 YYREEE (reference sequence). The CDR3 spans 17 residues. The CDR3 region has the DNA TGTGCCAGCAGCCCCGGGACAAGCCGCTCTGGGGCCAACGTCCTGACTTTC. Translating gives CASSPGTSRSGANVLTF.

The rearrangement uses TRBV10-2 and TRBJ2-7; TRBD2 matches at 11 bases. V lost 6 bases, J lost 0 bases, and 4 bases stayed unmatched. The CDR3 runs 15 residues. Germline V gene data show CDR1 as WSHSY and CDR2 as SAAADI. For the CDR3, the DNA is TGCGCCAGCAGAGGGACTAGCGGTAGCTCCTACGAGCAGTACTTC. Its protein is CASRGTSGSSYEQYF.